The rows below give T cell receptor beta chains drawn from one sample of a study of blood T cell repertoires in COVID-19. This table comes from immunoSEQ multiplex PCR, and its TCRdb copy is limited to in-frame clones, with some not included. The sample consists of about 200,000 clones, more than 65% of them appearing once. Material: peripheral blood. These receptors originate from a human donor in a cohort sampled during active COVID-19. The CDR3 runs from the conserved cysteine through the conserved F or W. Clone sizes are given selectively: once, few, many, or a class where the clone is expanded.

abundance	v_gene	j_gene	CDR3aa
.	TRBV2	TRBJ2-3	CASSEGSGGSTDTQYF
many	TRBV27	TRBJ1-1	CASRPSVNTEAFF
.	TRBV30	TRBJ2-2	CAWRAYTGELFF
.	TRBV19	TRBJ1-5	CASRGGFSNQPQHF
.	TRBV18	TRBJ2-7	CASSPLAGTTYEQYF
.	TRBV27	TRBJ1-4	CASSSLRANRDEKLFF
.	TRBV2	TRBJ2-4	CASRNRVAKNIQYF
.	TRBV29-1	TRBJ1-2	CSVALVVGGGYTF
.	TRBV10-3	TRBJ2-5	CAISESIAGVVGETQYF
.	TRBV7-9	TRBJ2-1	CASSLERRSSYNEQFF
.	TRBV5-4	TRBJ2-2	CASSVTNTGELFF
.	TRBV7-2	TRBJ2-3	CASSRRSSGDLSTDTQYF
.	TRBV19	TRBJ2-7	CASRNRGEQYF
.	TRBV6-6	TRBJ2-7	CASTAGSYEQYF
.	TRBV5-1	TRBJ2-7	CASSLQDRGRFHKYF
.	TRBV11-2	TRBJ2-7	CASSLRGTYEQYF
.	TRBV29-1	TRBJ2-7	CSAMTATNEQYF
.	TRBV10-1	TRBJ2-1	CASSSTGLSYNEQFF
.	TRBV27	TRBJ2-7	CASSTGTGGYEQYF
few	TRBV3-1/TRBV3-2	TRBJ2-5	CASSQDFQRETQYF
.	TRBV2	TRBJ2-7	CASSGQYSNF
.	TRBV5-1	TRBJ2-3	CASSLVGSSGGTDTQYF
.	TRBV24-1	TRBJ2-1	CATCASGSSYNEQFF
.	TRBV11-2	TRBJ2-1	CASSPRGESSYNEQFF
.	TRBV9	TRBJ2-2	CASSSYPGTGLRGGLFF
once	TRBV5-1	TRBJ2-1	CASGLAGYGGNEQFF
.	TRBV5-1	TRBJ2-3	CASSFGSVADTQYF
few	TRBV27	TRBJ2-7	CASSLGGKASGEQYF
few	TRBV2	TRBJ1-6	CASSEQGRSPLHF
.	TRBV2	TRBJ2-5	CASRLDWQETQYF
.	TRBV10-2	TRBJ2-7	CASRTGGEGYEQYF
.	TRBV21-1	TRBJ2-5	CASRYSPTRTSQETQYF
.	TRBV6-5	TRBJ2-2	CASSRGEGELFF
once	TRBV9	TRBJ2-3	CASSIASGYTDTQYF
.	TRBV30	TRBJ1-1	CAWILMNTEAFF
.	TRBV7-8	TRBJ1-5	CASSDREGFYSNQPQHF
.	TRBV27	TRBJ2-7	CASIDRDGEQYF
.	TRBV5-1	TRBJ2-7	CASSLRPGTVSYEQYF
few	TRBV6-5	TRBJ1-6	CASSRTGKADSPLHF
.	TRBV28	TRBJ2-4	CASSFFGGSGNIQYF
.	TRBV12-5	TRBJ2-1	CASGLVQAEQFF
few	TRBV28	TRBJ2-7	CASSGTGFDEQYF